This passage covers 29 T cell receptor beta chains from one sample sequenced in a study of blood T cells in healthy people across ages. For the second PCR, which ran for about 7 to 11 cycles, a sample-barcoded 5' primer and a J-beta primer mix were used. TCRdb reanalysed the 5' RACE reads using MiXCR and keeps one entry per CDR3 protein. The sample has around 1,500,000 distinct CDR3 sequences, approximately 42% seen once. The sequencing input was blood. These receptor sequences come from a woman aged 18-29 years in good health.

The chain employs TRBV10-3 and TRBJ1-1, with a tentative D call TRBD1 (5 bases). Trimming left V 2 bases short and J 4 bases short, with 11 bases between. There are 14 residues in the CDR3. Per germline, CDR1 ENHRY and CDR2 SYGVKD. The DNA of the CDR3 is TGTGCCATCAGTGAGGCGTATAGGGGCACTGAAGCTTTCTTT. This gives the protein CAISEAYRGTEAFF.

The sample holds a few counts of this clonotype. The V and J genes are TRBV11-2 and TRBJ2-1; 11 positions agree with TRBD2. The CDR3 runs to 17 residues. Trimming cost V 1 base and J 6 bases; bases outside gene matches: 8. CDR1 SGHAT and CDR2 FQNNGV come from the germline V gene. CDR3 sequence: CASSLGTLAGGINEQFF. The DNA for the CDR3 is TGTGCCAGCAGCTTAGGTACCCTAGCGGGGGGCATCAATGAGCAGTTCTTC. Full variable domain (outside the CDR3, taken from reference TRBV11-2 and TRBJ2-1): EAGVAQSPRYKIIEKRQSVAFWCNPISGHATLYWYQQILGQGPKLLIQFQNNGVVDDSQLPKDRFSAERLKGVDSTLKIQPAKLEDSAVYLCASSLGTLAGGINEQFFGPGTRLTVL.

There are a few counts of this clonotype. The CDR3 DNA reads as TGTGCCAGCAGCCGCTACGGTGGGGGGGCAGATACGCAGTATTTT. It specifies CASSRYGGGADTQYF. V is TRBV28 and J is TRBJ2-3; TRBD2 agrees at 7 bases. V was pared by 6 bases and J by 4 bases, with 10 bases of the junction left unmatched. CDR1 and CDR2 from the germline V gene are MDHEN and SYDVKM. The CDR3 spans 15 residues. Drawing the rest from reference TRBV28 and TRBJ2-3, the complete variable domain is DVKVTQSSRYLVKRTGEKVFLECVQDMDHENMFWYRQDPGLGLRLIYFSYDVKMKEKGDIPEGYSVSREKKERFSLILESASTNQTSMYLCASSRYGGGADTQYFGPGTRLTVL.

In its sample, this clonotype was seen many times. The chain employs TRBV6-5 and TRBJ2-7; TRBD2 aligns across 9 bases. Germline CDR1 is MNHEY and CDR2 is SVGAGI. V gave up 4 bases and J gave up 1 base; unmatched junction bases: 2. The length of the CDR3 is 14 residues. The CDR3: CASSLLAGSYEQYF. The CDR3 DNA sequence: TGTGCCAGCAGTTTGCTAGCGGGATCCTACGAGCAGTACTTC.

The chain joins TRBV3-1 to TRBJ1-1, with TRBD1 matching over 7 bases. J lost 4 bases, V lost 4 bases, and 6 bases had no gene match. The CDR3 loop spans 14 amino acids. The germline V gene has CDR1 LGHDT and CDR2 YNNKEL (reference sequence). CDR3 loop: CASSPGDRATEAFF. CDR3 coding DNA: TGTGCCAGCAGCCCGGGAGACAGGGCCACTGAAGCTTTCTTT.

For the CDR3, the DNA is TGTGCCAGCAGCGAGGGGCCGGGCCCCAGCTCCTACGAGCAGTACTTC. It codes for CASSEGPGPSSYEQYF. This sequence joins TRBV9 and TRBJ2-7; a possible D gene is TRBD1 (5 bases). The length of the CDR3 is 16 residues. Trimming shortened V by 3 bases and J by 0 bases, and 16 bases separated the two germline ends. Germline CDR1 is SGDLS and CDR2 is YYNGEE.

This sequence joins TRBV20-1 and TRBJ2-5, with D perhaps matching TRBD1 or TRBD2 (5 bases each). CDR3 length equals 15 residues. V gave up 3 bases and J gave up 5 bases, with 19 bases separating them. The V gene's germline CDR1 is DFQATT and CDR2 SNEGSKA (reference sequence). The CDR3 region is CSASVGTDLAETQYF. Here the CDR3 DNA reads TGCAGTGCTAGTGTTGGGACGGACCTGGCGGAGACCCAGTACTTC.

The chain links TRBV30 to TRBJ1-6, with 7 bases that match TRBD1. There are 13 residues in the CDR3. Germline assignment: CDR1 GTSNPN and CDR2 SVGIG (reference sequence). Trimming cost V 5 bases and J 7 bases; bases outside gene matches: 5. CDR3 sequence reads: CAWRRDRNSPLHF. Written as DNA, the CDR3 is TGTGCCTGGCGCCGGGACAGAAATTCACCCCTCCACTTT.

The V and J genes are TRBV28 and TRBJ1-2, with D unresolved. Trimming shortened V by 5 bases and J by 8 bases, and 24 bases separated the two germline ends. This CDR3 region has 16 residues. Per the germline V gene, CDR1 is MDHEN and CDR2 is SYDVKM. The DNA of the CDR3 is TGTGCCAGCAGTCTAAGCTTCCCCGGGCAGGCTCTGGGCTACACCTTC. Protein: CASSLSFPGQALGYTF.

This chain connects TRBV20-1 to TRBJ2-1; 7 nucleotides align to TRBD2. Losses at the gene ends were 4 bases for V and 0 bases for J; bases not matched to a gene: 3. Germline assignment: CDR1 DFQATT and CDR2 SNEGSKA (reference sequence). The CDR3 extends over 14 amino acids. The CDR3: CSANSGLSYNEQFF. As DNA, the CDR3 is TGCAGTGCTAATAGCGGGCTCTCCTACAATGAGCAGTTCTTC.

This clonotype was counted only a few times. This rearrangement joins TRBV7-9 to TRBJ2-4, with D perhaps matching TRBD1 or TRBD2 (5 bases each). The J call is uncertain, as TRBJ2-7 better fits the DNA end. CDR1 SEHNR and CDR2 FQNEAQ come from the germline V gene (reference sequence). This CDR3 comprises 16 residues. The chain's CDR3 is CASSSSDGTATYEQYF. CDR3 coding DNA: TGTGCCAGCAGCTCTTCTGACGGGACGGCGACCTACGAGCAGTACTTC.

This clonotype occurred a few times. V is TRBV2 and J is TRBJ2-5, with 7 bases identical to TRBD2. This CDR3 comprises 12 residues. After removal of 11 bases from V and 0 bases from J, the junction contained 3 bases not matched to a gene. CDR1 and CDR2 (germline): SNHLY, FYNNEI. CDR3 bases: TGTGCCGGCCGGGAGGACCAAGAGACCCAGTACTTC. It yields the protein CAGREDQETQYF.

This clonotype turned up a few times. The CDR3 protein is CSALGARGTDTQYF. Here the CDR3 DNA reads TGCAGCGCCCTGGGAGCCAGGGGGACAGATACGCAGTATTTT. V gene TRBV29-1 combines with J gene TRBJ2-3; 7 bases line up with TRBD1. V lost 7 bases and J lost 3; bases outside the gene matches: 10. The CDR3 totals 14 residues. The germline V gene has CDR1 SQVTM and CDR2 ANQGSEA.

The V and J genes are TRBV3-1 and TRBJ2-4; D remains unclear. The V and J ends lost 0 bases and 2 bases respectively, with 14 bases between them. Germline V gene data show CDR1 as LGHDT and CDR2 as YNNKEL (reference sequence). This CDR3 spans 17 amino acids. The CDR3 loop is CASSQEGWVLTKNIQYF. The CDR3, as DNA: TGTGCCAGCAGCCAAGAAGGGTGGGTCTTAACCAAAAACATTCAGTACTTC.

In its sample, this clonotype was seen many times. The chain employs TRBV4-1 and TRBJ2-7; D gene ambiguous. The CDR3 has 14 amino acids. Trimming shortened V by 1 base and J by 0 bases, and 7 bases separated the two germline ends. Germline V lookup: CDR1 MGHRA, CDR2 YSYEKL. CDR3 amino acids: CASSQASSSYEQYF. DNA of the CDR3: TGCGCCAGCAGCCAAGCTTCCAGCTCCTACGAGCAGTACTTC.

This clonotype turned up a few times. The chain couples TRBV5-1 to TRBJ1-1; possible D gene TRBD1, 6 bases. V was shortened by 3 bases and J by 1 base, with 16 bases between the two germline ends. This CDR3 is 16 amino acids long. Germline values: CDR1 SGHRS, CDR2 YFSETQ. The CDR3 nucleotides are TGCGCCAGCAGCTCTACCCTAGGACAGCAGAACACTGAAGCTTTCTTT. This codes for CASSSTLGQQNTEAFF.

The chain combines TRBV6-5 with TRBJ2-1; 10 nucleotides align to TRBD2. The length of the CDR3 is 19 residues. V lost 2 bases, J lost 0 bases, and 10 bases stayed unmatched. The germline gives CDR1 MNHEY, CDR2 SVGAGI. The CDR3 coding sequence is TGTGCCAGCAGTTACACTATACTAGCGGGGCCGAACTCCTACAATGAGCAGTTCTTC. Amino acids: CASSYTILAGPNSYNEQFF.

This chain connects TRBV4-2 to TRBJ2-7; D gene unclear. This CDR3 contains 13 residues. The V gene's germline CDR1 is LGHNA and CDR2 YNFKEQ. V dropped 0 bases and J dropped 3 bases, with 6 bases sitting between them. The CDR3 spells CASSQETFYEQYF. Written as DNA, the CDR3 is TGTGCCAGCAGCCAAGAAACTTTCTACGAGCAGTACTTC.

V is TRBV6-6 and J is TRBJ2-1; the match to TRBD2 covers 8 bases. Germline V gene lookup returns CDR1 MNHNY and CDR2 SVGAGI (reference sequence). This CDR3 is 13 amino acids long. Trimming removed 7 bases from V and 9 bases from J; junction bases left unmatched: 8. CDR3 loop: CASTSGGAGEQFF. For the CDR3, the DNA is TGTGCCAGCACCTCCGGGGGGGCGGGTGAGCAGTTCTTC.

This chain links TRBV5-4 with TRBJ2-1, with a tentative D call TRBD2 (5 bases). The V gene's germline CDR1 is SGHNT and CDR2 YYREEE (reference sequence). The CDR3 runs to 16 residues. V was pared by 4 bases and J by 0 bases, with 14 bases between. This CDR3 reads CASSDTIGSSYNEQFF. CDR3 nucleotides: TGTGCCAGCAGCGATACCATAGGGAGCTCCTACAATGAGCAGTTCTTC.

This clonotype was counted a single time. The chain uses TRBV20-1 and TRBJ2-5; D gene uncertain. The CDR3 is made up of 17 amino acids. V was clipped by 5 bases and J by 2 bases, with 24 bases between them. The V gene's germline CDR1 is DFQATT and CDR2 SNEGSKA (reference sequence). CDR3 coding DNA: TGCAGTGCTCACACCATTTACCGTGGCCTCCTACAAGAGACCCAGTACTTC. Protein: CSAHTIYRGLLQETQYF.

This clonotype was counted once. The genes are TRBV15 and TRBJ2-1, with TRBD1 matching over 7 bases. This CDR3 region has 14 residues. Germline V gene data show CDR1 as LNHNV and CDR2 as YYDKDF (reference sequence). The V and J ends lost 1 base and 4 bases, in that order; junction bases with no gene match: 1. CDR3 in amino acids: CATSRGGQYNEQFF. In nucleotides, the CDR3 is TGTGCCACCAGCAGAGGGGGACAGTACAATGAGCAGTTCTTC.

This sequence joins TRBV10-3 and TRBJ2-3; 7 nucleotides line up with TRBD2. The V segment lost 3 bases and the J segment 0 bases; nucleotides outside the gene matches: 9. Germline CDR1 ENHRY, CDR2 SYGVKD. The CDR3 sequence is 17 residues long. The CDR3 coding sequence is TGTGCCATCAGTGACCAAAGCGGGGTAACTAGCACAGATACGCAGTATTTT. Translated: CAISDQSGVTSTDTQYF.

This chain connects TRBV5-6 to TRBJ1-2; D is unresolved. The V end was cut by 4 bases, the J end by 7 bases, with 14 bases between. This CDR3 spans 13 amino acids. Germline V gene sequence: CDR1 SGHDT, CDR2 YYEEEE. The CDR3 DNA sequence: TGTGCCAGCAGCCCCGAGGGTTGGAGTGGCTACACCTTC. Translating it yields CASSPEGWSGYTF.

This chain links TRBV6-6 with TRBJ2-5; 10 bases fit TRBD1. With V trimmed by 2 bases and J by 3 bases, 3 bases remained unmatched. Germline lookup yields CDR1 MNHNY and CDR2 SVGAGI (reference sequence). CDR3 length equals 15 residues. The CDR3 loop is CASSYRGTGEETQYF. The CDR3 nucleotides read TGTGCCAGCAGTTACCGGGGGACAGGGGAAGAGACCCAGTACTTC.

This clonotype has a handful of counts. The chain links TRBV10-2 to TRBJ2-3; 11 bases map to TRBD2. V shed 7 bases and J 3 bases; nucleotides not matched to a gene: 6. This CDR3 has 15 amino acids. CDR1 and CDR2 from the germline V gene are WSHSY and SAAADI. The CDR3 is CASTLAGGITDTQYF. The CDR3 coding sequence is TGCGCCAGCACCTTAGCGGGGGGGATAACAGATACGCAGTATTTT.

This clonotype was seen only a few times. This chain connects TRBV20-1 to TRBJ2-3; unclear D gene. CDR1 DFQATT and CDR2 SNEGSKA come from the germline V gene (reference sequence). The V end was cut by 1 base, the J end by 1 base, with 6 bases between. CDR3 size: 13 residues. Here the CDR3 DNA reads TGCAGTGCTAGAGGGTTTGGCACAGATACGCAGTATTTT. Residues: CSARGFGTDTQYF.

CDR3 sequence (DNA): TGTGCCAGCAGTGAAGCGAGGGGAGGGGGAGAGACCCAGTACTTC. As protein: CASSEARGGGETQYF. This chain joins TRBV6-1 and TRBJ2-7, with D perhaps matching TRBD2 (7 bases). The assigned J gene may be wrong: the sequence end matches TRBJ2-5 better. The germline CDR1 and CDR2 sequences are MNHNS and SASEGT. The CDR3 has 15 residues.

The chain uses TRBV10-3 and TRBJ1-1, with D perhaps matching TRBD1 (5 bases). The germline gives CDR1 ENHRY, CDR2 SYGVKD. The length of the CDR3 is 14 residues. Trimming shortened V by 4 bases and J by 1 base, and 10 bases separated the two germline ends. The CDR3 nucleotides are TGTGCCATCAGTGCGGACACAGCGAACACTGAAGCTTTCTTT. As protein: CAISADTANTEAFF.